Reported below is one TCR beta chain. As yet, its antigen is unknown. This CDR3 contains 18 residues. Germline values: CDR1 LGHNA, CDR2 YSLEER. V was pared by 1 base and J by 0 bases, with 7 bases of the junction left unmatched. These data are taken from a study of cytomegalovirus exposure and HLA in healthy donors. 60 Vbeta and 13 Jbeta primers were used in PCR. Generated by immunoSEQ multiplex PCR, the TCRdb table keeps only in-frame clones and is missing some. The sample contains around 200,000 clones, roughly 80% of which appear only once. Study-wide results and caveats: Upon later analysis, TCR association rates were observed to vary by HLA locus, being highest for DRB1 and lowest for HLA-C. CMV serostatus was the only immune exposure information that was available. An analysis done earlier found most TCR beta V segments productive about 87% or about 30% of the time. For most TCR sequences rarity was the rule, although some public TCRs occurred in many donors.

The source is a man aged 50 to 59 in good health and CMV-seronegative. The chain joins TRBV4-3 to TRBJ2-2; 8 bases are shared with TRBD2. Sequenced: PBMCs. The CDR3: CASSQARGGLANTGELFF. CDR3 sequence (DNA): TGCGCCAGCAGCCAAGCACGGGGGGGGCTCGCGAACACCGGGGAGCTGTTTTTT.